This T cell receptor (beta chain) was sequenced for a study of shared T cell receptors in the human thymus. TCRdb keeps only in-frame clones here, not all; method: immunoSEQ multiplex PCR. The table has approximately 490,000 clones, about 80% seen once. These data were also filed under a second study, of human thymus T cells.

What was sequenced was thymocytes. The TCR originated in a boy younger than two with a congenital heart defect.

The CDR3 loop reads CASSEGAGEPEAFF. CDR3 nucleotides: TGTGCCAGCAGTGAAGGAGCTGGAGAACCTGAAGCTTTCTTT. This chain connects TRBV25-1 to TRBJ1-1; D remains unclear. CDR3 length: 14 amino acids. The V and J ends lost 2 bases and 6 bases respectively, with 13 bases between them. Germline CDR1 is MGHDK and CDR2 is SYGVNS.